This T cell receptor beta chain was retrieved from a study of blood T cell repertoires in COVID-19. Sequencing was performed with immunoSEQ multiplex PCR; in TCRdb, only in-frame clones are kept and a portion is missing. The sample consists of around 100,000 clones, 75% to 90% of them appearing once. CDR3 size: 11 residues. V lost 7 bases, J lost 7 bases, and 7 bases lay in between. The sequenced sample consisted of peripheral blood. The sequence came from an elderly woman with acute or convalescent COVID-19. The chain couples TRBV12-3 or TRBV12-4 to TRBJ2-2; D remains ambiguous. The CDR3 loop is CASTKSGELFF. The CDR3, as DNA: TGTGCCAGCACCAAGAGCGGGGAGCTGTTTTTT.